A single T cell receptor beta chain is shown here with its context. The germline V gene has CDR1 MNHEY and CDR2 SVGAGI. The V end lost 0 bases, the J end lost 4 bases, and 12 bases lay between the germline ends. This CDR3 region has 15 residues. This sample was taken from a study of T cells in Graves' hyperthyroidism and ophthalmopathy. Amplified TCR beta CDR3 regions derived from RNA transcripts. The HTBI primer set served for first-round RT-PCR of the TCR CDR3. In TCRdb, the multiplex PCR reads were re-called with MiXCR into one record per CDR3 protein. Of 300,000 to 400,000 distinct CDR3 sequences in the sample, roughly 21% are singletons; the top ten hold 50%.

The TCR sequence derives from a woman in her 50s with Graves' hyperthyroidism. Sequencing used blood. The V and J genes are TRBV6-5 and TRBJ1-1, with D unclear. CDR3 sequence reads: CASSYSRAVVTEAFF. The CDR3 nucleotides read TGTGCCAGCAGTTACTCTAGGGCGGTTGTCACTGAAGCTTTCTTT.